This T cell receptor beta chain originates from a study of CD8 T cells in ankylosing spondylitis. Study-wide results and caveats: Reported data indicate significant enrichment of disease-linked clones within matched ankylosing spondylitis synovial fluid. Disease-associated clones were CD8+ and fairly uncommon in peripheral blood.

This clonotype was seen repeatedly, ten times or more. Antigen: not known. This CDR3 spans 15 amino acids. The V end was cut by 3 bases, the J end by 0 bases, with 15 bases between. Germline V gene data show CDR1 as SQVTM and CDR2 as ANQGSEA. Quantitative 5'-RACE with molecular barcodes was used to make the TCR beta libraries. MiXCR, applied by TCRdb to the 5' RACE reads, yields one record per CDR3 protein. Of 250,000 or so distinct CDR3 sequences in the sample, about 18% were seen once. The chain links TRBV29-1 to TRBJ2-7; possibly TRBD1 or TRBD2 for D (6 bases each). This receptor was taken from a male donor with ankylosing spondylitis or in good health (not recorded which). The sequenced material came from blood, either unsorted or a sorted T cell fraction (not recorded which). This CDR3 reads CSVDSGALSSYEQYF. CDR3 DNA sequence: TGCAGCGTTGATTCGGGGGCCCTGAGCTCCTACGAGCAGTACTTC.